These 17 T cell receptor beta chains came from one sample sequenced in a study. TCRdb recomputed calls from the 5' RACE reads with MiXCR, one row per CDR3 protein. The sample carries thousands of distinct CDR3 sequences, about 37% recorded once. Source material: memory CD4+ T cells sorted from blood. Regarding subset: memory CD4+ T cells, CD4+CD45RO+CD25-. The origin of the receptors is a female donor with breast cancer.

V gene TRBV9 combines with J gene TRBJ2-2, with D hard to call. The germline V gene has CDR1 SGDLS and CDR2 YYNGEE. V shed 4 bases and J shed 0 bases, with 7 bases lying between them. The length of the CDR3 is 14 residues. The CDR3 loop is CASSFSANTGELFF. Here the CDR3 DNA reads TGTGCCAGCAGCTTCTCAGCGAACACCGGGGAGCTGTTTTTT.

The chain has TRBV4-1 and TRBJ1-2, with 8 bases fitting TRBD1. CDR3 length: 20 amino acids. Germline V gene lookup returns CDR1 MGHRA and CDR2 YSYEKL. V lost 0 bases to trimming and J lost 3 bases; unmatched junction nucleotides: 18. This chain's CDR3 is CASSQERTKDRVSGDYGYTF. The CDR3 DNA reads TGCGCCAGCAGCCAAGAAAGGACCAAGGACAGGGTTTCTGGGGACTATGGCTACACCTTC.

The genes are TRBV20-1 and TRBJ2-3; 7 bases agree with TRBD1. Germline V CDR1 and CDR2: DFQATT, SNEGSKA (reference sequence). J gave up 2 bases and V 3 bases, and 5 bases lay outside the gene matches. The CDR3 is made up of 14 amino acids. This CDR3 is CSASDRELTDTQYF. The CDR3 nucleotides read TGCAGTGCTAGCGACAGGGAACTCACAGATACGCAGTATTTT.

The V and J genes are TRBV7-8 and TRBJ2-5, with D uncertain. Trimming stripped 5 bases from V and 4 bases from J, with 20 bases between. Germline V gene lookup returns CDR1 SGHVS and CDR2 FQNEAQ. CDR3 size: 16 residues. CDR3 in DNA: TGTGCCAGCAGCCCTTACGGTAAAAAAGAGCGAGAGACCCAGTACTTC. It is translated as CASSPYGKKERETQYF.

The chain combines TRBV5-1 with TRBJ2-2, with D hard to call. In germline, CDR1 is SGHRS, CDR2 YFSETQ. The CDR3 runs 15 residues. V gave up 4 bases and J gave up 2 bases, with 12 bases separating them. CDR3 bases: TGCGCCAGCAGCGACCCTATCAGTAACACCGGGGAGCTGTTTTTT. Translating it yields CASSDPISNTGELFF.

V gene TRBV20-1 combines with J gene TRBJ2-1, with D possibly matching TRBD1 (5 bases). The CDR3 loop spans 11 amino acids. V was trimmed by 6 bases and J by 3 bases, leaving 6 bases between them. In germline, CDR1 is DFQATT, CDR2 SNEGSKA (reference sequence). As DNA, the CDR3 is TGCAGTGCGGGGCTCTACAATGAGCAGTTCTTC. Its translation is CSAGLYNEQFF.

The chain joins TRBV30 to TRBJ1-1; 7 bases map to TRBD1. V shed 2 bases and J 6 bases; nucleotides not matched to a gene: 6. Germline CDR1 GTSNPN, CDR2 SVGIG (reference sequence). The CDR3 runs 13 residues. CDR3 in amino acids: CAWSRWQGAEAFF. The CDR3 DNA is TGTGCCTGGAGTCGGTGGCAGGGGGCTGAAGCTTTCTTT.

V and J are TRBV4-3 and TRBJ2-1; TRBD2 is a possible D gene (5 bases). This CDR3 comprises 14 residues. The V and J ends lost 4 bases and 5 bases respectively, with 12 bases between them. In germline, CDR1 is LGHNA, CDR2 YSLEER. DNA of the CDR3: TGCGCCAGCAGCCTCGGGAAGGGCCACAATGAGCAGTTCTTC. It yields the protein CASSLGKGHNEQFF.

This chain uses TRBV5-1 with TRBJ1-5; no firm D call. The CDR3 spans 10 residues. Trimming pared 4 bases from V and 4 bases from J, leaving 0 bases between. Germline CDR1 SGHRS, CDR2 YFSETQ. This CDR3 reads CASSNQPQHF. Written as DNA, the CDR3 is TGCGCCAGCAGCAATCAGCCCCAGCATTTT.

This clonotype was picked up a small number of times. The gene calls are TRBV29-1 and TRBJ2-2, with D maybe TRBD2 (6 bases). Trimming stripped 2 bases from V and 1 base from J, with 8 bases between. Germline V gives CDR1 SQVTM, CDR2 ANQGSEA. The CDR3 has 14 amino acids. In DNA, the CDR3 is TGCAGCGTTGAACCTAGCGAGAACACCGGGGAGCTGTTTTTT. It yields the protein CSVEPSENTGELFF.

This clonotype rates as medium-sized. V and J are TRBV6-1 and TRBJ2-2; D uncertain. V was shortened by 8 bases and J by 8 bases, with 6 bases between the two germline ends. Germline loops: CDR1 MNHNS, CDR2 SASEGT. There are 10 residues in the CDR3. The CDR3 sequence: CASGYGELFF. In DNA form, the CDR3 reads TGTGCCAGCGGCTATGGGGAGCTGTTTTTT.

This clonotype showed up just a few times. This chain links TRBV27 with TRBJ2-3; 10 nucleotides agree with TRBD2. V lost 0 bases and J lost 4; bases outside the gene matches: 7. The CDR3 consists of 17 residues. Germline CDR1 and CDR2: MNHEY and SMNVEV (reference sequence). As DNA, the CDR3 is TGTGCCAGCAGTTTATCCCTCCCGGGACTAGCGTCAGATACGCAGTATTTT. Its translation is CASSLSLPGLASDTQYF.

V and J are TRBV7-2 and TRBJ1-3; D gene uncertain. This CDR3 has 13 residues. Trimming removed 1 base at V and 5 bases at J, with 6 bases between. The germline V gene encodes CDR1 SGHTA and CDR2 FQGNSA. CDR3 nucleotide sequence: TGTGCCAGCAGCTTAGAAACGAGAAACACCATATATTTT. It translates to CASSLETRNTIYF.

This clonotype was counted a few times. J is TRBJ2-3 and V is TRBV28; perhaps TRBD2 as D (6 bases). V lost 2 bases to trimming and J lost 2 bases, with 11 bases between them. Germline lookup yields CDR1 MDHEN and CDR2 SYDVKM. There are 15 residues in the CDR3. The CDR3 DNA reads TGTGCCAGCAGTTTAACGGGGGACTCCACAGATACGCAGTATTTT. Protein product: CASSLTGDSTDTQYF.

This clonotype was found a few times. The chain recombines TRBV6-1 with TRBJ2-5; a possible D gene is TRBD1 (5 bases). The CDR3 length is 14 residues. Germline V CDR1 and CDR2: MNHNS, SASEGT. V shed 1 base and J shed 5 bases, with 11 bases lying between them. CDR3 residues: CASSEDRLSETQYF. CDR3 nucleotides: TGTGCCAGCAGTGAAGACAGGCTGTCGGAGACCCAGTACTTC.

The genes are TRBV15 and TRBJ2-3; D is uncertain. This CDR3 is 16 amino acids long. V dropped 3 bases and J dropped 0 bases, with 13 bases sitting between them. Germline V gives CDR1 LNHNV, CDR2 YYDKDF (reference sequence). The CDR3 reads CATSSTLNRSTDTQYF. In DNA form, the CDR3 reads TGTGCCACCAGCAGTACACTAAACAGAAGCACAGATACGCAGTATTTT. Based on the CDR3 plus reference TRBV15 and TRBJ2-3, the full variable domain is DAMVIQNPRYQVTQFGKPVTLSCSQTLNHNVMYWYQQKSSQAPKLLFHYYDKDFNNEADTPDNFQSRRPNTSFCFLDIRSPGLGDTAMYLCATSSTLNRSTDTQYFGPGTRLTVL.

This clonotype occurred a few times. The gene calls are TRBV20-1 and TRBJ1-3; unclear D gene. This CDR3 region has 16 residues. CDR1 and CDR2 (germline): DFQATT, SNEGSKA (reference sequence). The ends were cut back, 6 bases at V and 0 bases at J, with 18 bases in the middle. CDR3 DNA sequence: TGCAGTGCATTCGTTCCCGACGGGAGCTCTGGAAACACCATATATTTT. Amino acids: CSAFVPDGSSGNTIYF.